This TCR beta chain was documented in a study of blood T cells in healthy people across ages. Study-level results: Strong correlation existed between TCR beta diversity and naive T cell percentage.

The study recruited healthy Caucasian donors from Russia who were aged about 6 to 90. With respect to this clonotype: Its antigen remains unknown.

The use of a sample-barcoded 5' primer and a J-beta primer mix characterized a second PCR of about 6 to 11 cycles. One entry per CDR3 protein results from TCRdb running MiXCR on the 5' RACE reads. In the table there are about 970,000 distinct CDR3 sequences, 51% of which are singletons. CDR1 is SQVTM, CDR2 ANQGSEA, per germline. The CDR3 runs 14 residues. Trimming cost V 8 bases and J 4 bases; bases outside gene matches: 9. The sequence derives from a woman aged 55-70 years in good health. The chain is built from TRBV29-1 and TRBJ2-3; 10 bases match TRBD2. The sample taken for sequencing was blood. CDR3 bases: TGCAGCTATACTAGCGGGAAGCCGCCAGATACGCAGTATTTT. Its translation is CSYTSGKPPDTQYF.